Listed below are T cell receptor beta chains from one sample, sequenced in a study of beta chain features in type 1 diabetes. Data came from immunoSEQ multiplex PCR; TCRdb stores just in-frame clones and leaves some out. The repertoire holds approximately 330,000 clones, about 10% seen once, with 0.015% in the top ten. Input material: naive CD4+ T cells from blood. The origin of the receptors is a woman in her twenties or thirties in good health. CDR3s include the opening cysteine and the closing phenylalanine or tryptophan. The order of the fields is clone size, V gene, J gene, D gene, CDR3 length, CDR3 protein, CDR3 DNA. A D gene is named only where the DNA matches it firmly. For some rows the clone size is stated as once, few or many, or as a class when expanded; others skip it.

clone_size: few; v_call: TRBV9; j_call: TRBJ2-2; d_call: NA; cdr3_length: 15; cdr3_aa: CASSAGQANTGELFF; cdr3_nt: TGTGCCAGCAGCGCGGGACAAGCGAACACCGGGGAGCTGTTTTTT
clone_size: NA; v_call: TRBV18; j_call: TRBJ1-4; d_call: NA; cdr3_length: 15; cdr3_aa: CASSPFGGGNEKLFF; cdr3_nt: TGTGCCAGCTCACCATTCGGCGGCGGTAATGAAAAACTGTTTTTT
clone_size: NA; v_call: TRBV5-6; j_call: TRBJ2-2; d_call: TRBD2; cdr3_length: 16; cdr3_aa: CASTPGTSGSFRELFF; cdr3_nt: TGTGCCAGCACCCCCGGGACTAGCGGGAGTTTCCGGGAGCTGTTTTTT
clone_size: few; v_call: TRBV7-9; j_call: TRBJ1-1; d_call: NA; cdr3_length: 17; cdr3_aa: CASSLVSGPAMNTEAFF; cdr3_nt: TGTGCCAGCAGCTTAGTATCGGGTCCCGCTATGAACACTGAAGCTTTCTTT
clone_size: few; v_call: TRBV2; j_call: TRBJ2-1; d_call: NA; cdr3_length: 14; cdr3_aa: CASRRGLTYNEQFF; cdr3_nt: TGTGCCAGCAGGAGGGGGTTGACCTACAATGAGCAGTTCTTC
clone_size: few; v_call: TRBV19; j_call: TRBJ2-7; d_call: NA; cdr3_length: 15; cdr3_aa: CASSPKSQGNYEQYF; cdr3_nt: TGTGCCAGTAGTCCGAAGAGCCAGGGGAACTACGAGCAGTACTTC
clone_size: NA; v_call: TRBV29-1; j_call: TRBJ2-2; d_call: NA; cdr3_length: 14; cdr3_aa: CSVVWDKNTGELFF; cdr3_nt: TGCAGCGTTGTGTGGGACAAGAACACCGGGGAGCTGTTTTTT
clone_size: NA; v_call: TRBV7-3; j_call: TRBJ1-1; d_call: TRBD1; cdr3_length: 15; cdr3_aa: CASSSSPGGPTEAFF; cdr3_nt: TGTGCCAGCAGCTCTTCGCCAGGGGGACCCACTGAAGCTTTCTTT
clone_size: NA; v_call: TRBV7-2; j_call: TRBJ2-1; d_call: TRBD1; cdr3_length: 15; cdr3_aa: CASSTAGTGVNEQFF; cdr3_nt: TGTGCCAGCAGCACCGCCGGGACAGGGGTAAATGAGCAGTTCTTC
clone_size: NA; v_call: TRBV6-5; j_call: TRBJ2-7; d_call: NA; cdr3_length: 15; cdr3_aa: CASSTGFPGDDEQYF; cdr3_nt: TGTGCCAGCAGCACCGGGTTTCCGGGTGACGACGAGCAGTACTTC
clone_size: NA; v_call: TRBV5-1; j_call: TRBJ2-7; d_call: TRBD1; cdr3_length: 15; cdr3_aa: CASSLRGQGAYEQYF; cdr3_nt: TGCGCCAGCAGCTTGAGAGGACAGGGGGCTTACGAGCAGTACTTC
clone_size: NA; v_call: TRBV18; j_call: TRBJ1-4; d_call: NA; cdr3_length: 15; cdr3_aa: CASSPGGEKNEKLFF; cdr3_nt: TGTGCCAGCTCACCTGGGGGGGAGAAGAATGAAAAACTGTTTTTT
clone_size: NA; v_call: TRBV2; j_call: TRBJ1-5; d_call: TRBD1; cdr3_length: 16; cdr3_aa: CASRKTGAVSNQPQHF; cdr3_nt: TGTGCCAGCAGAAAAACAGGGGCTGTTAGCAATCAGCCCCAGCATTTT
clone_size: few; v_call: TRBV19; j_call: TRBJ2-4; d_call: TRBD1; cdr3_length: 13; cdr3_aa: CASSIRTGNIQYF; cdr3_nt: TGTGCCAGTAGTATCCGGACAGGGAACATTCAGTACTTC
clone_size: NA; v_call: TRBV7-6; j_call: TRBJ2-3; d_call: NA; cdr3_length: 13; cdr3_aa: CASSLASGSTQYF; cdr3_nt: TGTGCCAGCAGCTTAGCGTCAGGGTCGACGCAGTATTTT
clone_size: NA; v_call: TRBV7-2; j_call: TRBJ2-1; d_call: TRBD2; cdr3_length: 16; cdr3_aa: CASSQGLAGKYNEQFF; cdr3_nt: TGTGCCAGCAGCCAGGGACTAGCGGGAAAGTACAATGAGCAGTTCTTC
clone_size: NA; v_call: TRBV2; j_call: TRBJ1-2; d_call: TRBD1; cdr3_length: 14; cdr3_aa: CASRDTGTAYGYTF; cdr3_nt: TGTGCCAGCAGAGACACCGGGACAGCCTATGGCTACACCTTC
clone_size: NA; v_call: TRBV6-1; j_call: TRBJ2-5; d_call: TRBD2; cdr3_length: 13; cdr3_aa: CASNAGARETQYF; cdr3_nt: TGTGCCAGCAACGCGGGAGCTCGGGAGACCCAGTACTTC
clone_size: few; v_call: TRBV7-2; j_call: TRBJ2-3; d_call: NA; cdr3_length: 15; cdr3_aa: CASSLRRASTDTQYF; cdr3_nt: TGTGCCAGCAGTCTAAGGAGGGCTAGCACAGATACGCAGTATTTT
clone_size: few; v_call: TRBV18; j_call: TRBJ1-2; d_call: TRBD1; cdr3_length: 14; cdr3_aa: CASSPGQGLDGYTF; cdr3_nt: TGTGCCAGCTCACCGGGACAGGGATTGGATGGCTACACCTTC
clone_size: NA; v_call: TRBV7-2; j_call: TRBJ2-7; d_call: NA; cdr3_length: 12; cdr3_aa: CASSPSSYEQYF; cdr3_nt: TGTGCCAGCAGCCCCAGCTCCTACGAGCAGTACTTC
clone_size: few; v_call: TRBV30; j_call: TRBJ2-1; d_call: NA; cdr3_length: 12; cdr3_aa: CAWRSTINEQFF; cdr3_nt: TGTGCCTGGAGGTCGACTATTAATGAGCAGTTCTTC